Following are 24 T cell receptor beta chains from one sample sequenced in a study of CDR3 diversity in severe acne. TCRdb re-derived calls from the PCR reads in MiXCR, one entry per CDR3 protein. Counted here are 89,000 or so distinct CDR3 sequences, about half occurring once; the ten biggest clones make up over 9%. Sequenced material: blood. These receptors came from a male donor in good health, serving as a control.

This clonotype was counted between two and nine times. The chain has TRBV7-9 and TRBJ1-1; D uncertain. V was cut by 1 base and J by 6 bases, with 9 bases left in between. Germline V CDR1 and CDR2: SEHNR, FQNEAQ (reference sequence). The CDR3 runs to 13 residues. The chain's CDR3 is CASSLGVGPEAFF. In nucleotides, the CDR3 is TGTGCCAGCAGCTTAGGAGTAGGTCCTGAAGCTTTCTTT.

For this clonotype: The germline gene is not matched at one end of the junction; a read error may be the cause. The chain carries TRBV25-1 and TRBJ1-1, with TRBD1 matching 7 bases. Per germline, CDR1 MGHDK and CDR2 SYGVNS. The CDR3 contains 15 residues. This chain's CDR3 is CASSYKGGGNTEALF. The CDR3 DNA follows: TGTGCCAGCAGTTACAAAGGGGGCGGGAACACTGAAGCTCTCTTT.

The rearrangement joins TRBV7-9 to TRBJ2-5; 8 bases match TRBD1. The V gene end was trimmed by 5 bases and the J gene end by 4 bases; junction bases not matched to a gene: 9. Germline assignment: CDR1 SEHNR and CDR2 FQNEAQ (reference sequence). The CDR3 consists of 15 residues. The CDR3 sequence: CASSQPRGLLETQYF. CDR3 sequence (DNA): TGTGCCAGCAGCCAACCCAGGGGGCTTCTAGAGACCCAGTACTTC.

In its sample, this clonotype was seen many times. The CDR3 spells CASSGGGATGELFF. CDR3 in DNA: TGTGCCAGCAGTGGCGGGGGGGCCACCGGGGAGCTGTTTTTT. The chain uses TRBV6-4 and TRBJ2-2; TRBD2 aligns across 9 bases. The CDR3 runs to 14 residues. The germline V gene has CDR1 MRHNA and CDR2 SNTAGT. V dropped 4 bases and J dropped 4; count of bases not matched to a gene: 1.

The gene calls are TRBV24-1 and TRBJ1-1, with D maybe TRBD1 (5 bases). Germline-derived CDR1 and CDR2 are KGHDR and SFDVKD. The V and J ends lost 5 bases and 6 bases respectively, with 21 bases between them. The CDR3 has 16 amino acids. The CDR3 DNA is TGTGCCACCAGTGGAGGCCCCGGGACCGGGAGCGCTGAAGCTTTCTTT. The encoded protein is CATSGGPGTGSAEAFF.

Remarks on this clonotype: This may arise from a read error, as a much more abundant clone is one base away. The chain recombines TRBV2 with TRBJ2-7, with D unclear. Germline-derived CDR1 and CDR2 are SNHLY and FYNNEI. The CDR3 loop spans 13 amino acids. The V end was cut by 6 bases, the J end by 4 bases, with 13 bases between. The CDR3 reads CASRGTTGYEQYF. CDR3 nucleotide sequence: TGTGCCAGCAGGGGAACGACTGGATACGAGCAGTACTTC.

This clonotype was counted only a few times. V and J are TRBV24-1 and TRBJ2-3; D may be TRBD1 (5 bases). Germline CDR1 reads KGHDR; CDR2 reads SFDVKD. V lost 9 bases to trimming and J lost 0 bases, with 15 bases between them. The CDR3 has 15 residues. This CDR3 reads CATGHRAASTDTQYF. The CDR3 region has the DNA TGTGCCACCGGACACCGGGCGGCTAGCACAGATACGCAGTATTTT.

The chain uses TRBV3-1 and TRBJ2-2; weak D call: TRBD2 (6 bases). CDR1 and CDR2 (germline): LGHDT, YNNKEL (reference sequence). The CDR3 has 15 amino acids. V was cut by 1 base and J by 6 bases, with 12 bases left in between. CDR3 bases: TGTGCCAGCAGCCAAGGGCAGGGAGGTTCCGGGGAGCTGTTTTTT. It is translated as CASSQGQGGSGELFF.

The table lists this clonotype with many counts. The DNA of the CDR3 is TGCGCCAGCAGCTTGGTGTCTAGCGGGACGGCCGAGCAGTACTTC. Protein: CASSLVSSGTAEQYF. The V gene is TRBV5-1, the J gene TRBJ2-7, with 9 bases matching TRBD2. Germline CDR1 SGHRS, CDR2 YFSETQ. V lost 0 bases and J lost 6; bases outside the gene matches: 7. The CDR3 totals 15 residues.

The chain links TRBV10-1 to TRBJ1-1; 7 nucleotides line up with TRBD1. The CDR3 totals 13 residues. Germline trimming cut 0 bases from V and 7 bases from J; bases unmatched to any gene: 2. CDR1 is WNHNN and CDR2 is SYGVQD in the germline V gene (reference sequence). DNA for the CDR3: TGCGCCAGCAGTGAGTCCTACAGGGGTGAAGCTTTCTTT. Protein: CASSESYRGEAFF.

This clonotype was found a few times. The chain is built from TRBV7-9 and TRBJ1-5; D is ambiguous. Germline CDR1 and CDR2: SEHNR and FQNEAQ (reference sequence). V lost 5 bases, J lost 5 bases, and 16 bases lay in between. The CDR3 consists of 15 residues. This CDR3 is CASSHEDVLYQPQHF. For the CDR3, the DNA is TGTGCCAGCAGCCACGAGGACGTTCTCTATCAGCCCCAGCATTTT.

The genes are TRBV3-1 and TRBJ1-4; no reliable D call. The CDR3 length is 15 residues. Between the trimmed V and J ends, which lost 0 bases and 2 bases, there was a span of 7 bases. Germline V lookup: CDR1 LGHDT, CDR2 YNNKEL (reference sequence). CDR3 DNA: TGTGCCAGCAGCCAAGATAAGGGCACTAATGAAAAACTGTTTTTT. Protein sequence: CASSQDKGTNEKLFF.

This clonotype appeared many times. The CDR3: CASNPPIGAVSTDTQYF. In DNA, the CDR3 is TGTGCCAGCAATCCCCCTATCGGTGCAGTAAGCACAGATACGCAGTATTTT. The chain uses TRBV6-1 and TRBJ2-3; D is unresolved. Germline assignment: CDR1 MNHNS and CDR2 SASEGT. V was pared by 7 bases and J by 0 bases, with 20 bases between. This CDR3 spans 17 amino acids.

For this clonotype: One end of the junction varies from germline; a read error may be responsible. The chain joins TRBV7-9 to TRBJ2-3, with 11 bases identical to TRBD1. The CDR3 sequence is 14 residues long. The germline CDR1 and CDR2 sequences are SEHNR and FQNEAQ (reference sequence). CDR3 protein: CASSLGQGGDTQYF. CDR3 DNA sequence: TGCGCCAGCAGCTTGGGACAGGGGGGAGATACGCAGTATTTT.

This clonotype was recorded many times. CDR3 residues: CASSYGGANYEQYF. DNA of the CDR3: TGCGCCAGCAGCTACGGCGGGGCGAACTACGAGCAGTACTTC. The V gene is TRBV5-1, the J gene TRBJ2-7, with D possibly matching TRBD2 (6 bases). Germline assignment: CDR1 SGHRS and CDR2 YFSETQ. The CDR3 contains 14 residues. V lost 3 bases to trimming and J lost 3 bases, with 13 bases between them. The full variable domain, with the rest looked up from reference TRBV5-1 and TRBJ2-7, is KAGVTQTPRYLIKTRGQQVTLSCSPISGHRSVSWYQQTPGQGLQFLFEYFSETQRNKGNFPGRFSGRQFSNSRSEMNVSTLELGDSALYLCASSYGGANYEQYFGPGTRLTVT.

The chain is built from TRBV24-1 and TRBJ2-4; 9 positions agree with TRBD1. Germline values: CDR1 KGHDR, CDR2 SFDVKD. CDR3 length: 16 amino acids. V lost 1 base to trimming and J lost 8 bases; unmatched junction nucleotides: 8. The CDR3 DNA follows: TGTGCCACCAGTGATTTATCGGGGACAGGGAGCGACATTCAGTACTTC. Its translation: CATSDLSGTGSDIQYF.

The chain combines TRBV7-3 with TRBJ1-4; D is perhaps TRBD1 (5 bases). This CDR3 is built from 15 residues. Deletions cut 1 base from V and 8 bases from J, with 14 bases between. Germline assignment: CDR1 SGHTA and CDR2 FQGTGA. The chain's CDR3 is CASSLKGRNREKLFF. Written as DNA, the CDR3 is TGTGCCAGCAGCTTAAAGGGACGGAATAGGGAAAAACTGTTTTTT.

The V gene is TRBV6-1, the J gene TRBJ1-2; D is possibly TRBD1 (5 bases). The CDR3 extends over 15 amino acids. Germline V lookup: CDR1 MNHNS, CDR2 SASEGT. Deletions cut 3 bases from V and 8 bases from J, with 19 bases between. DNA for the CDR3: TGTGCCAGCAGTGAGGGGCCCATACAATCGGGAGGCTACACCTTC. Translated, it gives CASSEGPIQSGGYTF.

The DNA of the CDR3 is TGTGCCACAACAGGGCGCGACAAAAATCAGCCCCAGCATTTT. It encodes CATTGRDKNQPQHF. The rearrangement joins TRBV2 to TRBJ1-5; D may be TRBD1 (6 bases). Germline V gene sequence: CDR1 SNHLY, CDR2 FYNNEI. V lost 10 bases and J lost 4, with 17 bases in between. The CDR3 length is 14 residues.

This clonotype was counted ten times or more. This chain links TRBV5-4 with TRBJ1-2; TRBD1 matches at 9 bases. This CDR3 region has 15 residues. Germline assignment: CDR1 SGHNT and CDR2 YYREEE (reference sequence). Germline trimming cut 0 bases from V and 4 bases from J; bases unmatched to any gene: 4. The CDR3 loop is CASSLAGQGSYGYTF. The CDR3 bases are TGTGCCAGCAGCTTGGCGGGACAGGGATCCTATGGCTACACCTTC.

This chain uses TRBV5-1 with TRBJ2-7; D is unresolved. The V and J ends lost 4 bases and 2 bases respectively, with 7 bases between them. From germline, CDR1 is SGHRS and CDR2 YFSETQ. The CDR3 contains 12 residues. CDR3 sequence: CASSIQPYEQYF. The CDR3 DNA sequence: TGCGCCAGCAGCATCCAGCCCTACGAGCAGTACTTC.

This chain connects TRBV6-5 to TRBJ2-7; D may be TRBD1 (6 bases). With 8 bases removed from V and 4 bases from J, the gap between germline ends came to 12 bases. The CDR3 runs to 12 residues. The germline gives CDR1 MNHEY, CDR2 SVGAGI. The CDR3 here is CASGTGLYEQYF. The CDR3 DNA follows: TGTGCCAGCGGAACAGGGCTTTACGAGCAGTACTTC.

This clonotype was recorded at least ten times. The CDR3 coding sequence is TGTGCCAGCAGGACTAGCGGGAGCGGGGAGACCCAGTACTTC. This codes for CASRTSGSGETQYF. The chain recombines TRBV2 with TRBJ2-5; 12 bases agree with TRBD2. The CDR3 runs 14 residues. J lost 5 bases, V lost 6 bases, and 4 bases had no gene match. Germline CDR1 SNHLY, CDR2 FYNNEI.

This clonotype is categorized as medium-sized. The rearrangement joins TRBV2 to TRBJ2-7; weak D call: TRBD1 (5 bases). The CDR3 runs to 13 residues. Germline assignment: CDR1 SNHLY and CDR2 FYNNEI. V was trimmed by 7 bases and J by 7 bases, leaving 17 bases between them. CDR3 coding DNA: TGTGCCAGCAAAGCGACAGCCATGTGGGAGCAGTACTTC. Its translation: CASKATAMWEQYF.